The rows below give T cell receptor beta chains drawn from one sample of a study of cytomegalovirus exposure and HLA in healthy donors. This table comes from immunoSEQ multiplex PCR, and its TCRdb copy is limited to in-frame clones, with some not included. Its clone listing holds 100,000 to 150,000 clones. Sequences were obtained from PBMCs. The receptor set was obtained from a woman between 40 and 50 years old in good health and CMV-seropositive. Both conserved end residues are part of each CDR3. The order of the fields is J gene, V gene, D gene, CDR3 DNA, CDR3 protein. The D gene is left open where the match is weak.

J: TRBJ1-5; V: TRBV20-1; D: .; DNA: TGCAGTGCTAGCGGCCAGGGGCCCCAGCATTTT; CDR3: CSASGQGPQHF
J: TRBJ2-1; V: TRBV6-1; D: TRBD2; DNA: TGTGCCAGCAAGGGTCCTAGCGGGAGTTACAATGAGCAGTTCTTC; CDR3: CASKGPSGSYNEQFF
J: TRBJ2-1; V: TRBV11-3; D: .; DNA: TGTGCCAGCAGCACGGGACTCAACAATGAGCAGTTCTTC; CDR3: CASSTGLNNEQFF
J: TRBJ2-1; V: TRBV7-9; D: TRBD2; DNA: TGTGCCAGCAGCGCGACTAGCGGTAGCTCCTACAATGAGCAGTTCTTC; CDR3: CASSATSGSSYNEQFF
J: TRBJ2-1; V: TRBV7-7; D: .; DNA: TGTGCCAGCAGCAAAAGTTCAGGGTACAATGAGCAGTTCTTC; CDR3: CASSKSSGYNEQFF
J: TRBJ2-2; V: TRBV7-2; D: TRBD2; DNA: TGTGCCAGCACTAAGACTAGCGTCCTCACCGGGGAGCTGTTTTTT; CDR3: CASTKTSVLTGELFF
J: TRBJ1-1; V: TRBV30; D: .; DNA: TGTGCCTGGAGACCTCCGGGAAACACTGAAGCTTTCTTT; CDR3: CAWRPPGNTEAFF
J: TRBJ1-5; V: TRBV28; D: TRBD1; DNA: TGTGCCAGCGAGTCTCCGGACAGGGTAGGATTGCAGCCCCAGCATTTT; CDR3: CASESPDRVGLQPQHF
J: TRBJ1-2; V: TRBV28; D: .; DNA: TGTGCCAGCAGCCCCGAGGGGGGGTATGGCTACACCTTC; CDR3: CASSPEGGYGYTF
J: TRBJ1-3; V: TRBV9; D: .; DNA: TGTGCCAGCAGCCCAAGGACAAGCTCTGGAAACACCATATATTTT; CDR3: CASSPRTSSGNTIYF
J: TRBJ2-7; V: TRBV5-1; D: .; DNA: TGCGCCAGCAGCTACAATTGGGGGGGGGCCTCCTACGAGCAGTACTTC; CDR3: CASSYNWGGASYEQYF
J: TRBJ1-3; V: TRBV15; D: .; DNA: TGTGCCACCAGCAGCGAATCCAGGGCTGGAAACACCATATATTTT; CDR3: CATSSESRAGNTIYF
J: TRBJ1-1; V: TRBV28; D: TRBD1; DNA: TGTGCCAGCAGTTTGACAGGGCACGGAAGGAAGAACACTGAAGCTTTCTTT; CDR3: CASSLTGHGRKNTEAFF
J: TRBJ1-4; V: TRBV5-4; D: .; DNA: TGTGCCAGCAGCCGGGGAGCCTTTGCAACTAATGAAAAACTGTTTTTT; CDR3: CASSRGAFATNEKLFF
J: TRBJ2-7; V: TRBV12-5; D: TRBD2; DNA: TGTGCTAGTGTACGACTAGCGGGGTTCTACGAGCAGTACTTC; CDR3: CASVRLAGFYEQYF
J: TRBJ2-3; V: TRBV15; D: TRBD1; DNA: TGTGCCACCAGCCAAAGGACAGGGCCCACAGATACGCAGTATTTT; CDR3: CATSQRTGPTDTQYF
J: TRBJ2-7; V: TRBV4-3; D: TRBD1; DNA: TGCGCCAGCAGCCAAGAAGTTTCGGGACAGCTTCCCTACGAGCAGTACTTC; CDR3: CASSQEVSGQLPYEQYF
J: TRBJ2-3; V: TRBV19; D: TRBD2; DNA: TGTGCCAGTAATGGGGAGGGAGGGCCAGCAGATACGCAGTATTTT; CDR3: CASNGEGGPADTQYF
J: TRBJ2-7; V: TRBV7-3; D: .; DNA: TGTGCCAGCAGCTTAACGAGGACACCTTACGACACCTACGAGCAGTACTTC; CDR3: CASSLTRTPYDTYEQYF
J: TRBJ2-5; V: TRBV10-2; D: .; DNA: TGCGCCAGCAGCCCGACGGACAACGTTAAGCAAGAGACCCAGTACTTC; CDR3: CASSPTDNVKQETQYF
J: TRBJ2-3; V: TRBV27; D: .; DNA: TGTGCCAGCAGTTTAAGCGGGTCCCTCACAGATACGCAGTATTTT; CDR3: CASSLSGSLTDTQYF
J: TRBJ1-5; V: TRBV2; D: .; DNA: TGTGCCAGCAGTACAGGCCAAGGCCCTGGAAGCAATCAGCCCCAGCATTTT; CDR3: CASSTGQGPGSNQPQHF
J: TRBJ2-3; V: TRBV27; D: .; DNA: TGTGCCAGCAGTTCTTCCCTCGGGGATAGCACGGTGTATTTT; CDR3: CASSSSLGDSTVYF
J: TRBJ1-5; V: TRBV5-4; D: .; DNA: TGTGCCAGCAGCTTGGGGGCGAATCAGCCCCAGCATTTT; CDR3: CASSLGANQPQHF
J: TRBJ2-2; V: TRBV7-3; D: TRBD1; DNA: TGTGCCAGCAGCTTAAAAGTGTGGACAGGGATGTCCGGGGAGCTGTTTTTT; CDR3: CASSLKVWTGMSGELFF
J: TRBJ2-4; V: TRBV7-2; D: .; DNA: TGTGCCAGCAGCCCGCGGGTAGCCAAAAACATTCAGTACTTC; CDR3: CASSPRVAKNIQYF
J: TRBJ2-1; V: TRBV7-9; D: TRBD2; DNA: TGTGCCAGCAGCTTAATGCCTAGCGGTGTGGGATTTTACAATGAGCAGTTCTTC; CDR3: CASSLMPSGVGFYNEQFF
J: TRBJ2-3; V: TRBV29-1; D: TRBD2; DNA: TGCAGCGTTGTGACTAGCGGGAGGGCAGATACGCAGTATTTT; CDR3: CSVVTSGRADTQYF
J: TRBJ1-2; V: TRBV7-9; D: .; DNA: TGTGCCAGCAGCTTAGAGATACAGAACTATGGCTACACCTTC; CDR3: CASSLEIQNYGYTF
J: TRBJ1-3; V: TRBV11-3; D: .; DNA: TGTGCCAGCAGCTTAGTCGGGGTTTCTGGAAACACCATATATTTT; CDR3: CASSLVGVSGNTIYF
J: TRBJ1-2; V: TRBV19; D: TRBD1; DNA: TGTGCCAGTAGCACAGGGGAAAGGTCCAACTATGGCTACACCTTC; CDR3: CASSTGERSNYGYTF
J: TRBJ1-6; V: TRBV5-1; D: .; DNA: TGCGCCAGCAGCTTGGTTGGGGGAGGGAATTCACCCCTCCACTTT; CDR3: CASSLVGGGNSPLHF
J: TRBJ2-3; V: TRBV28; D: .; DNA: TGTGCCAGCAGTACCCGGTGGGGCGGGGACGCACGTCATACGCAGTATTTT; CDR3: CASSTRWGGDARHTQYF
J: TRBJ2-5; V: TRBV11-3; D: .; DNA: TGTGCCAGCAGCATCACCAGGGAAGAGACCCAGTACTTC; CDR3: CASSITREETQYF
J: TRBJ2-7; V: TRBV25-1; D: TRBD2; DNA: TGTGCCAGCAGTGATTATACGGGACTAGGCTCCTACGAGCAGTACTTC; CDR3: CASSDYTGLGSYEQYF
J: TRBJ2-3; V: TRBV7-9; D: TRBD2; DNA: TGTGCCAGCAGCCTGCGTAGCGGGAGAGGGACAGATACGCAGTATTTT; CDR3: CASSLRSGRGTDTQYF
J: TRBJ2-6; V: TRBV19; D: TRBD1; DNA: TGTGCCAGTAGTCGAAACCGGGACAGAGCCTCTGGGGCCAACGTCCTGACTTTC; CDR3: CASSRNRDRASGANVLTF
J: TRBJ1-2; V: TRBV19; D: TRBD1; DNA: TGTGCCAGTAGTACCCCGGACAGGGGGCCGGGTGGCTACACCTTC; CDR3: CASSTPDRGPGGYTF
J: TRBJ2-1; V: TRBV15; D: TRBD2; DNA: TGTGCCACCAGCAGAGCACTAGCGGGAGCTCAGGAGCAGTTCTTC; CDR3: CATSRALAGAQEQFF
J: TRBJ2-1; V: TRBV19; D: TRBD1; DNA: TGTGCGACTATTGACAGGGCTTTGTTATATGAGCAGTTCTTC; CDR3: CATIDRALLYEQFF
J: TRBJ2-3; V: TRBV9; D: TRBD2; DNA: TGTGCCAGCAGCGTAGCTGTGAGGAGCGGGAGAGGTCCTAGCACAGATACGCAGTATTTT; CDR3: CASSVAVRSGRGPSTDTQYF
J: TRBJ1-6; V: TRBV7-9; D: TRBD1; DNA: TGTGCCAGCAGCTCTGGACAGGGGGATTCACCCCTCCACTTT; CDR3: CASSSGQGDSPLHF
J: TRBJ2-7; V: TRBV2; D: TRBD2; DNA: TGTGCCAGCAGTGCCCCGATAGCGGGACCATCCTACGAGCAGTACTTC; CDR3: CASSAPIAGPSYEQYF
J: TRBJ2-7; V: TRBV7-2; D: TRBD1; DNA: TGTGCCAGCAGCTCGACAGGGGGATTCTACGAGCAGTACTTC; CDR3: CASSSTGGFYEQYF
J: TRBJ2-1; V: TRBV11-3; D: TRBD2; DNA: TGTGCCAGCAGCTTAGAACTAGCGGGAGGATATAATGAGCAGTTCTTC; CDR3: CASSLELAGGYNEQFF
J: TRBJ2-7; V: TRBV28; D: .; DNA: TGTGCCACAATGGGGCAGCTCGAGCAGTACTTC; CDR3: CATMGQLEQYF